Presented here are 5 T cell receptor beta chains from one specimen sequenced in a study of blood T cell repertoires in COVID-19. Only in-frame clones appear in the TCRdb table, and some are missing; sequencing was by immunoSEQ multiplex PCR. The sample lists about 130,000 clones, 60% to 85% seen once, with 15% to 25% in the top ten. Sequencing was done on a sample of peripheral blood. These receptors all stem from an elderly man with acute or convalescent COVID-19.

CDR3 sequence: CASSEETANTEAFF. CDR3 bases: TGTGCCAGCAGTGAAGAGACTGCGAACACTGAAGCTTTCTTT. The chain couples TRBV6-1 to TRBJ1-1, with D unclear. Germline V gene lookup returns CDR1 MNHNS and CDR2 SASEGT. The CDR3 consists of 14 residues. With 1 base removed from V and 1 base from J, the gap between germline ends came to 7 bases.

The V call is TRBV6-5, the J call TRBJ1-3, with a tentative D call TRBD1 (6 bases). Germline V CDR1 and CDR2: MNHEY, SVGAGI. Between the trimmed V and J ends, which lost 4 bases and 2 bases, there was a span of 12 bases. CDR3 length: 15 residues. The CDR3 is CASSSPPGAGNTIYF. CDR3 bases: TGTGCCAGCAGTTCCCCCCCAGGGGCTGGAAACACCATATATTTT.

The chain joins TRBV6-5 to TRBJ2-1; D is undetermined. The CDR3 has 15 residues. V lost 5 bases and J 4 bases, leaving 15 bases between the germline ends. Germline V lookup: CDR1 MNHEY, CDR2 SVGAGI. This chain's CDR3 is CASSRQFSLYNEQFF. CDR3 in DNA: TGTGCCAGCAGTCGCCAGTTCTCCCTGTACAATGAGCAGTTCTTC.

CDR3 nucleotide sequence: TGTGCCAGCAGCCCAGGGACAGAATACACCGGGGAGCTGTTTTTT. Translation gives CASSPGTEYTGELFF. This sequence joins TRBV9 and TRBJ2-2, with 7 nucleotides matching TRBD1. This CDR3 has 15 residues. The germline V gene encodes CDR1 SGDLS and CDR2 YYNGEE. V trimming: 4 bases; J trimming: 3 bases; junction bases outside the gene matches: 6.

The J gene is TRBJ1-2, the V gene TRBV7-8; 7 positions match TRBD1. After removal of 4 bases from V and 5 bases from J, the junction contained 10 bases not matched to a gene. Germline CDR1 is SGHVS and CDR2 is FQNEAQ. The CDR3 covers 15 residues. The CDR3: CASSSRDRAFYGYTF. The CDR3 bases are TGTGCCAGCAGCTCCCGGGACAGAGCATTTTATGGCTACACCTTC.